This T cell receptor (beta chain) originates from a study of blood T cell repertoires in COVID-19 (dated by TCRdb to the early 2020s). Regarding the research as a whole: Samples covering the acute and convalescent phases of COVID-19 were provided by collaborators in the United States, Italy and Spain. The dataset comprised deeply sampled blood TCRbeta repertoires from subjects exposed to, actively infected with, or recovered from COVID-19. The prospective study material was composed of cDNA or gDNA derived from T cells, B-cell-depleted T cells, or PBMCs. Where available, HLA class I and class II types were obtained from metadata supplied by the sample provider rather than from assay-based typing. Sample metadata almost always included a de-identified subject ID, COVID-19 status, age in years and sex. A freely available public database, intended as a resource for researchers studying the immune response to SARS-CoV-2, is where the repertoires were released. The samples were drawn from the first 160 participants of the ongoing ImmuneRACE study and from 1,254 subjects provided by 6 global collaborators. What the research found in general, with its limitations: The quantity of clinical and demographic metadata differed by source and by participant and was supplied without curation.

TCRbeta CDR3 regions were amplified from genomic DNA using the immunoSEQ Assay, a bias-controlled multiplex PCR. For the original study's pipeline: Nucleated cell counts per sample were estimated from amplification of reference gene primers within the assay. To quantify the absolute abundance of each unique TCRbeta CDR3 rearrangement, sequence reads were collapsed and filtered. For each sample, productive Simpson clonality was calculated by taking the square root of Simpson's diversity index across productive rearrangements. Not all clones reach the TCRdb copy of this immuneACCESS table, which keeps in-frame sequences only. Checked studies attribute under half of the gap to unresolved V genes and leave the rest unexplained. V, J and clone size were drawn from that table, and D and trimming were deduced from the DNA. The sample table contains around 450,000 clones; only one count was recorded for about 85% of them. The ten largest clones capture nearly 2% of the sample.

As concerns this clone: The target of this receptor is not known. Base qualities are not at hand, and no much larger clone is one base apart.

Enrolling through a virtual design, the prospective study's participants ranged in age from roughly 18 to 95 years and lived across 20 to 25 United States geographic areas. In the prospective study, participants were assigned to cohorts based on the clinical history participants reported in a screening survey and a study questionnaire. In the prospective study, mobile phlebotomists collected whole blood, serum and a nasopharyngeal or oropharyngeal swab from each participant. Over an approximately 2-month period, participants in the prospective study had the option of providing additional blood draws and questionnaires. Before DNA extraction, blood samples from the prospective study were shipped at room temperature or frozen. The CDR3, from cysteine to phenylalanine, totals 16 residues. Only the CDR3 region is kept as DNA, spanning 48 bases read in frame from base 1. From the germline V gene (reference sequence), CDR1 is SGHKS and CDR2 is YYEKEE. Trimming accounts for 4 bases at V and 6 bases at J, while the number of junction bases matched to no gene is 8.

Recombination linked TRBV5-5 to TRBJ2-4; TRBD1 lines up with 12 middle nucleotides. The sequence was collected from a woman between 18 and 30 years old with acute COVID-19. The specimen was PBMCs or T cells enriched from blood (not recorded which). CDR3 region: CASSGPGQGAVNIQYF. The nucleotide sequence reads TGTGCCAGCAGCGGCCCGGGACAGGGGGCGGTAAACATTCAGTACTTC.